The 9 T cell receptor beta chains given below trace back to one sample, sequenced in a study of molecular identifiers for immune sequencing clone quantification. TCRdb itself ran the PCR reads through MiXCR, one entry per CDR3 protein. The sample yields under 600,000 distinct CDR3 sequences, 20% to 25% seen once. Sequenced input: naive CD8+ T cells from blood, with Jurkat cell RNA spiked in. As to subset: FACS-sorted CD8+CD4-CCR7+CD45RA+ naive T cells. Receptor source: a human donor in good health. Some libraries in this study had Jurkat cell RNA spiked in.

This clonotype was picked up many times. The rearrangement joins TRBV7-3 to TRBJ1-4, with D hard to call. The CDR3 runs 15 residues. The V end lost 5 bases, the J end lost 0 bases, and 10 bases lay between the germline ends. The V gene's germline CDR1 is SGHTA and CDR2 FQGTGA. The CDR3 here is CASSAHGATNEKLFF. The DNA of the CDR3 is TGTGCCAGCAGCGCCCACGGTGCAACTAATGAAAAACTGTTTTTT.

CDR3 sequence reads: CASSLEPGHEQYF. In DNA, the CDR3 is TGTGCCAGCAGCTTAGAGCCAGGGCACGAGCAGTACTTC. The chain recombines TRBV7-3 with TRBJ2-7; D possibly corresponds to TRBD1 (5 bases). CDR1 and CDR2 from the germline V gene are SGHTA and FQGTGA. The CDR3 has 13 residues. V was trimmed by 2 bases and J by 5 bases, leaving 10 bases between them.

This clonotype was picked up many times. The V gene is TRBV5-4, the J gene TRBJ2-6, with D perhaps TRBD1 (6 bases). V lost 4 bases and J lost 0, with 11 bases in between. The CDR3 sequence is 16 residues long. Germline assignment: CDR1 SGHNT and CDR2 YYREEE (reference sequence). The CDR3 here is CASSPGHLSGANVLTF. CDR3 coding DNA: TGTGCCAGCAGCCCGGGACACCTCTCTGGGGCCAACGTCCTGACTTTC. The whole variable domain, filled in from reference TRBV5-4 and TRBJ2-6, reads ETGVTQSPTHLIKTRGQQVTLRCSSQSGHNTVSWYQQALGQGPQFIFQYYREEENGRGNFPPRFSGLQFPNYSSELNVNALELDDSALYLCASSPGHLSGANVLTFGAGSRLTVL.

This clonotype was observed many times. The chain recombines TRBV6-5 with TRBJ2-2; D remains unclear. The germline V and J ends were trimmed by 2 bases and 7 bases, with 8 bases remaining between them. Germline V CDR1 and CDR2: MNHEY, SVGAGI. The CDR3 contains 13 residues. The CDR3: CASSYQQGGELFF. In nucleotides, the CDR3 is TGTGCCAGCAGTTACCAACAAGGCGGGGAGCTGTTTTTT.

The genes are TRBV6-2 or TRBV6-3 and TRBJ2-1, with 12 bases identical to TRBD2. The length of the CDR3 is 16 residues. J lost 7 bases, V lost 4 bases, and 8 bases had no gene match. CDR1 is MNHEY, CDR2 SVGEGT, per germline. CDR3 sequence: CASSWETSGRRNEQFF. Here the CDR3 DNA reads TGTGCCAGCAGTTGGGAGACTAGCGGGAGAAGGAATGAGCAGTTCTTC.

V gene TRBV9 combines with J gene TRBJ2-5; TRBD1 is a possible D gene (6 bases). This CDR3 has 14 residues. V gave up 2 bases and J gave up 5 bases, with 13 bases separating them. Germline V gene data show CDR1 as SGDLS and CDR2 as YYNGEE. CDR3 sequence reads: CASSVSGVLETQYF. DNA for the CDR3: TGTGCCAGCAGCGTTTCAGGGGTCTTGGAGACCCAGTACTTC.

Of note for this clonotype: A clone one base away is much larger, so this may be a read error. The chain has TRBV7-3 and TRBJ2-3; no firm D call. The CDR3 totals 13 residues. From germline, CDR1 is SGHTA and CDR2 FQGTGA. The CDR3 is CAGSLISRDTQYF. CDR3 coding DNA: TGTGCCGGCAGCTTAATATCTAGGGATACGCAGTATTTT.

The chain links TRBV7-6 to TRBJ2-3; the D call may be TRBD1 or TRBD2 (5 bases each). V dropped 1 base and J dropped 2 bases, with 10 bases sitting between them. CDR1 is SGHVS, CDR2 FNYEAQ, per germline. This CDR3 is 15 amino acids long. In DNA form, the CDR3 reads TGTGCCAGCAGCTTAGTTCCGGGGCACACAGATACGCAGTATTTT. This encodes CASSLVPGHTDTQYF.

This clonotype was recorded many times. The rearrangement joins TRBV4-1 to TRBJ1-2; no clear D. The CDR3 extends over 15 amino acids. Germline V CDR1 and CDR2: MGHRA, YSYEKL. Trimming shortened V by 0 bases and J by 1 base, and 9 bases separated the two germline ends. The CDR3 region is CASSQEHENNYGYTF. Here the CDR3 DNA reads TGCGCCAGCAGCCAAGAGCATGAGAATAACTATGGCTACACCTTC.